This TCR beta chain comes out of a study of T cell responses to AZD1222 COVID-19 vaccine (dated by TCRdb to the early 2020s). About the investigation overall: TCR sequencing covered some 240 trial participants: approximately 200 given two doses of AZD1222 and approximately 26 given two doses of MenACWY control vaccine. Trial participants were enrolled by age into 18-55, 56-69 and 70-plus year subgroups, with about 150, 27 and 61 TCR-sequenced participants respectively.

Per the germline V gene (reference sequence), LNHDA is the CDR1 and SQIVND is the CDR2. V and J are trimmed by 9 bases and 5 bases, and the gene matches miss 8 bases of the junction. Taken from cysteine to phenylalanine, the CDR3 has 13 residues. CDR3 DNA only is kept here, 39 bases in frame from base 1. The CDR3 regions of human TCRbeta chains were analyzed by immunosequencing. On the authors' methods: TCRs in the repertoires were matched against a reference library of SARS-CoV-2-specific TCRs that had been generated with the MIRA antigen-specificity platform. Breadth meant the fraction of unique TCRs that were SARS-CoV-2-associated, whereas depth meant the fraction of total T cells that were SARS-CoV-2-associated. Using the MIRA data, each spike-specific TCR was mapped to the spike region that the TCR reacts to and placed in a CD4 or CD8 class. Log10-transformed breadth and depth values were compared by one-way ANOVA with Sidak's multiple comparisons tests. The table comes from immuneACCESS by way of TCRdb, which keeps in-frame sequences with V and J called. Part of the clones is missing from these tables; in studies checked, under half for an unresolved V gene and the rest for unknown reasons. V and J calls and clone size follow that table, whereas D and trimming were derived from the DNA. The sample table holds roughly 80,000 clones, of which 88% were seen once. The ten top clones hold around 4.5% of the sample.

Results the study describes overall, beyond this receptor: Conclusions about previously exposed vaccinees are limited, since just a handful of AZD1222 recipients were seropositive for SARS-CoV-2 at baseline. The 56-69-year group was small, and its depth increase did not reach significance, likely because of low power. Most participants were white British and females outnumbered males, and the authors suggested that clonal diversity may have been underestimated. Vaccine-associated CD4 TCRs spanned the whole spike protein, with dominant responses in regions 160-218 and 743-854. Spike-specific TCR breadth and depth rose significantly after two AZD1222 doses compared with day 0 and with MenACWY recipients. Nearly half of unique spike-specific TCRs reportedly recognized epitopes outside regions mutated in the B.1.351 and B.1.1.7 variants. Because no day 14 peak-response samples were available, repertoires were characterized only after the peak T cell response.

With regard to this clone: Its antigen specificity is not known. No base quality information exists; no much larger clone differs at one position.

The time point label for this specimen denotes: baseline before first vaccination. The treatment or condition label, read with the paper, signifies: meningococcal conjugate vaccine given as trial control. Vaccinee samples were obtained from the UK trials COV001 and COV002, which included a single-blind randomized controlled phase 2/3 trial of AZD1222 (ChAdOx1 nCoV-19) in healthy adults. For TCRbeta chain sequencing, PBMC samples were collected from trial participants at day 0 and at day 28 after the second dose. The source of this sequence is an adult in good health. This sequence uses TRBV19 and TRBJ2-5, with TRBD1 identical over 8 junction bases. Sequences were derived from peripheral blood, sampled on day 0 of MenACWY control vaccination. The CDR3 reads as follows: CASAQGAAETQYF. The nucleotides are TGTGCCAGCGCCCAGGGGGCTGCGGAGACCCAGTACTTC.